This T cell receptor beta chain emerged from a study of blood T cells in healthy people across ages. Study-wide findings and caveats: Across the age range, TCR beta diversity per million T cells fell in a roughly linear way.

Then a second PCR, running about 7 to 11 cycles, was carried out with a sample-barcoded 5' primer and a J-beta primer mix. A tag from a template-switch adaptor with 12 random nucleotides marked each cDNA molecule. A single record per CDR3 protein comes from TCRdb applying MiXCR to the 5' RACE reads. The profile shows 1.5 million to 2 million distinct CDR3 sequences, about two fifths of them singletons. A word on this clonotype: Its antigen is unidentified.

Germline V lookup: CDR1 DFQATT, CDR2 SNEGSKA (reference sequence). This CDR3 is 14 amino acids long. V was clipped by 2 bases and J by 2 bases; unmatched bases: 3. Every donor gave 9 to 10 milliliters of peripheral blood. The clonotype originates from a human donor in good health. The rearrangement links TRBV20-1 to TRBJ2-7; 10 bases match TRBD2. The sample was blood. DNA for the CDR3: TGCAGTGCTAGACTAGCGGGGGCCCCCTACGAGCAGTACTTC. Its translation: CSARLAGAPYEQYF.